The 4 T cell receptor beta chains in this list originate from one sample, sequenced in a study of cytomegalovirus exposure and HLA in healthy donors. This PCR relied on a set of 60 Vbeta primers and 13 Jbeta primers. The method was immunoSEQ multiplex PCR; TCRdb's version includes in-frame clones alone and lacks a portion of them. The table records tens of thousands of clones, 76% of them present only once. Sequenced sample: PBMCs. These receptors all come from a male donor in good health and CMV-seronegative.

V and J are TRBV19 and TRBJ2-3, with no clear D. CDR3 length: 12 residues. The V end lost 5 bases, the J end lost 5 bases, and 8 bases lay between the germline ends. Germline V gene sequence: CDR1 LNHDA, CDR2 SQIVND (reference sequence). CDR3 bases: TGTGCCAGTAGTCCCCGAGGAGATACGCAGTATTTT. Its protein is CASSPRGDTQYF.

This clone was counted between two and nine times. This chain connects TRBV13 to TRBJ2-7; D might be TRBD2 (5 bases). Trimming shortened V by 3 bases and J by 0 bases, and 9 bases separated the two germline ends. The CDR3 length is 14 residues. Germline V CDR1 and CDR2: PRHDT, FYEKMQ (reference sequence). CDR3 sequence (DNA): TGTGCCAGCAGCTTCCGACGGGACTCCTACGAGCAGTACTTC. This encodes CASSFRRDSYEQYF. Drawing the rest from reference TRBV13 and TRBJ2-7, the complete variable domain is AAGVIQSPRHLIKEKRETATLKCYPIPRHDTVYWYQQGPGQDPQFLISFYEKMQSDKGSIPDRFSAQQFSDYHSELNMSSLELGDSALYFCASSFRRDSYEQYFGPGTRLTVT.

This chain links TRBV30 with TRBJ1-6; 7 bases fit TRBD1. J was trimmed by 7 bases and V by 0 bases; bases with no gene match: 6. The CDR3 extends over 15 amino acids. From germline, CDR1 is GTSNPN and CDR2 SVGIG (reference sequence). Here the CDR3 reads CAWSVGGTVNSPLHF. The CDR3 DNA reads TGTGCCTGGAGTGTAGGGGGGACAGTGAATTCACCCCTCCACTTT. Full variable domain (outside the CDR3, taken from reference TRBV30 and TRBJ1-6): SQTIHQWPATLVQPVGSPLSLECTVEGTSNPNLYWYRQAAGRGLQLLFYSVGIGQISSEVPQNLSASRPQDRQFILSSKKLLLSDSGFYLCAWSVGGTVNSPLHFGNGTRLTVT.

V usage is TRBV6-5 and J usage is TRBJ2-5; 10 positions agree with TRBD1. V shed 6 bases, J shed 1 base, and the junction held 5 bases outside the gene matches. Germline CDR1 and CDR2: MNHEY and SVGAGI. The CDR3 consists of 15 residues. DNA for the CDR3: TGTGCCAGCAGCAGGGACAGGGGATTCCAAGAGACCCAGTACTTC. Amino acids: CASSRDRGFQETQYF.